This T cell receptor beta chain appears in the sequencing data of a study of blood T cells in healthy people across ages. Whole-study context: Through template switching, about one barcoded beta molecule was captured per two T cells, as measured in model experiments.

Findings and caveats of the study: TCR beta diversity, measured per million T cells, fell in a roughly linear way with age.

Germline values: CDR1 KGHSH, CDR2 LQKENI. This CDR3 comprises 11 residues. Between the trimmed V and J ends, which lost 8 bases and 2 bases, there was a span of 6 bases. The sample holds many counts of this clonotype. No antigen is known for it. Caucasian, healthy and from Russia, the donors were aged between roughly 6 and 95. Alongside a J-beta primer mix, a sample-barcoded 5' primer served in a second PCR lasting roughly 7 to 11 cycles. MiXCR was run by TCRdb on the 5' RACE reads, yielding one entry per CDR3 protein. The sample lists some 1,500,000 distinct CDR3 sequences; roughly 43% were seen once.

This chain connects TRBV18 to TRBJ2-5; no definite D call. The origin of this receptor is a woman aged 18-29 years in good health. The specimen was blood. The CDR3 nucleotides read TGTGCCAGCAGCCCACAAGAGACCCAGTACTTC. Translation gives CASSPQETQYF.